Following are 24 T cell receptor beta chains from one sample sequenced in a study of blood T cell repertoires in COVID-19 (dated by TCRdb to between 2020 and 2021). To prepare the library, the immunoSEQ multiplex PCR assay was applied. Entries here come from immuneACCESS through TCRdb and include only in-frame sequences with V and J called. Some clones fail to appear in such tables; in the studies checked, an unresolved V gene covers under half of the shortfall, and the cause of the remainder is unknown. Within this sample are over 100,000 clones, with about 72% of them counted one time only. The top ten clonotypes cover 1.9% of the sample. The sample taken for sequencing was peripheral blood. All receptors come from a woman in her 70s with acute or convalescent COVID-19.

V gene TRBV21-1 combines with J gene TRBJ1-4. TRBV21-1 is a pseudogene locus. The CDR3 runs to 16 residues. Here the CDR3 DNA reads TGTGCCAGCAGCAAAGGTAATAACCGCGGGAATGAAAAACTGTTTTTT. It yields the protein CASSKGNNRGNEKLFF.

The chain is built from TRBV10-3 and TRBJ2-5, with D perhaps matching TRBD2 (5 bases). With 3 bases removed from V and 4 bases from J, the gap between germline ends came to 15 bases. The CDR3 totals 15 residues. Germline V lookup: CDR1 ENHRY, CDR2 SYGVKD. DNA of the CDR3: TGTGCCATCAGTGATGGCCGGGGTGGAGGAGAGACCCAGTACTTC. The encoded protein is CAISDGRGGGETQYF.

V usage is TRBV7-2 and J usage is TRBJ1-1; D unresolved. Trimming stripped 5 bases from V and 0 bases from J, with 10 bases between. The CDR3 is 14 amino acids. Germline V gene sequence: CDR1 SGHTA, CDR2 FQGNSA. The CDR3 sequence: CASSPQMMNTEAFF. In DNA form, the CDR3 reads TGTGCCAGCAGCCCGCAGATGATGAACACTGAAGCTTTCTTT.

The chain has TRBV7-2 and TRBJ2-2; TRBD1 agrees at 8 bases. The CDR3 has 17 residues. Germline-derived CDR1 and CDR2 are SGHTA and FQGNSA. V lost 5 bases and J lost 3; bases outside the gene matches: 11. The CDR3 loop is CASSLPWTGSDTGELFF. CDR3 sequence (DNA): TGTGCCAGCAGCCTACCCTGGACAGGGAGCGACACCGGGGAGCTGTTTTTT.

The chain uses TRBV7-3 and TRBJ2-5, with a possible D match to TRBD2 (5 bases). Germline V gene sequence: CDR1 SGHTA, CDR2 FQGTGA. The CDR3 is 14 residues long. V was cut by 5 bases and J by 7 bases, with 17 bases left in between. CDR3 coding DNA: TGTGCCAGCAGCCCCAGCGGCGCCGAAGGGACCCAGTACTTC. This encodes CASSPSGAEGTQYF.

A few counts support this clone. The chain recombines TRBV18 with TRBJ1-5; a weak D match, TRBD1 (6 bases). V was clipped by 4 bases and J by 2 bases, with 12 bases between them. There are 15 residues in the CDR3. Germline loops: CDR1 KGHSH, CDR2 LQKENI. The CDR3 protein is CASSLLDSRNQPQHF. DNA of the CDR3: TGTGCCAGCTCACTCCTGGACAGCCGCAATCAGCCCCAGCATTTT.

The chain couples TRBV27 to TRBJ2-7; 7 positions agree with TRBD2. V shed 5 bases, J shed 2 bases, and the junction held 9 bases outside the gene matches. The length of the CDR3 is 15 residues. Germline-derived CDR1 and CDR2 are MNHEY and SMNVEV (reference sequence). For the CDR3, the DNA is TGTGCCAGCAGTATTAGCGGGCTTACTACCTACGAGCAGTACTTC. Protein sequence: CASSISGLTTYEQYF.

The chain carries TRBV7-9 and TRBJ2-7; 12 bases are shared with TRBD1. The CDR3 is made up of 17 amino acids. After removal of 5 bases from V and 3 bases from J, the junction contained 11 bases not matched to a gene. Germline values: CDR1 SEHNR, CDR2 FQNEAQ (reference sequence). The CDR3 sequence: CASSQGTGGSSHYEQYF. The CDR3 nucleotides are TGTGCCAGCAGCCAAGGGACAGGGGGCTCCTCTCACTACGAGCAGTACTTC.

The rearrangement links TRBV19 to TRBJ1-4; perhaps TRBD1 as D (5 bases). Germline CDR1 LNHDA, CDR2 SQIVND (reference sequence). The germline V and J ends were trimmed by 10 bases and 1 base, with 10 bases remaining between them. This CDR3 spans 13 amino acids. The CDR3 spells CATRQLTNEKLFF. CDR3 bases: TGTGCCACCCGACAGCTAACTAATGAAAAACTGTTTTTT.

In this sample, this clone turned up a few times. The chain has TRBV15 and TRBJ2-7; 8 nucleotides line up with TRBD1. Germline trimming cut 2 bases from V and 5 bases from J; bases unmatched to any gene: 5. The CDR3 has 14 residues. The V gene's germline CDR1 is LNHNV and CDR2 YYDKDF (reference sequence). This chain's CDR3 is CATSRQGANDEQYF. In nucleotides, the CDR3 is TGTGCCACCAGCAGACAGGGGGCGAACGACGAGCAGTACTTC.

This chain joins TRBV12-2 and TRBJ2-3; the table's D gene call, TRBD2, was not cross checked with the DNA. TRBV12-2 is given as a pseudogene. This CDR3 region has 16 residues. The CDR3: CASRLTTSGPTDTQYF. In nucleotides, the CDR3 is TGTGCAAGTCGCTTAACGACTAGCGGGCCCACAGATACGCAGTATTTT.

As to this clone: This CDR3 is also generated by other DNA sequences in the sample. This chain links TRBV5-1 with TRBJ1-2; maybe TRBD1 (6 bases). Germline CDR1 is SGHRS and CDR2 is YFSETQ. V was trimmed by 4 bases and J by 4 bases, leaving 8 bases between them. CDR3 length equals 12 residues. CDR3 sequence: CASSLTGYGYTF. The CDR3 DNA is TGCGCCAGCAGCCTGACAGGCTATGGCTACACCTTC. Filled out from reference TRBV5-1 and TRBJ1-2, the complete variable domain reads KAGVTQTPRYLIKTRGQQVTLSCSPISGHRSVSWYQQTPGQGLQFLFEYFSETQRNKGNFPGRFSGRQFSNSRSEMNVSTLELGDSALYLCASSLTGYGYTFGSGTRLTVV.

In nucleotides, the CDR3 is TGCGCCAGCAACGACAGGGGCAATCAGCCCCAGCATTTT. It yields the protein CASNDRGNQPQHF. The J gene is TRBJ1-5, the V gene TRBV10-2; 7 nucleotides agree with TRBD1. The V gene's germline CDR1 is WSHSY and CDR2 SAAADI. The J segment lost 2 bases and the V segment lost 7 bases, leaving 2 bases of the junction unmatched. The CDR3 consists of 13 residues.

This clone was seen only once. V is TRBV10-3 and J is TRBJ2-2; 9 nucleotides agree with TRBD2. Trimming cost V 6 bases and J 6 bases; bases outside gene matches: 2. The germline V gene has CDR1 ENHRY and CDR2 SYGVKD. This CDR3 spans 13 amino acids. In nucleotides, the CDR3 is TGTGCCATCAGCATAGCGGGAGCCGGGGAGCTGTTTTTT. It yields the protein CAISIAGAGELFF.

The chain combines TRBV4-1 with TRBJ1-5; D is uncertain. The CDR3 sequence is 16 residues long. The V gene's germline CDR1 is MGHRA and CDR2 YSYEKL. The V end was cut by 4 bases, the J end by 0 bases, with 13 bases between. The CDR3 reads CASSLGTEYSNQPQHF. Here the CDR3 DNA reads TGCGCCAGCAGCCTGGGCACAGAATATAGCAATCAGCCCCAGCATTTT.

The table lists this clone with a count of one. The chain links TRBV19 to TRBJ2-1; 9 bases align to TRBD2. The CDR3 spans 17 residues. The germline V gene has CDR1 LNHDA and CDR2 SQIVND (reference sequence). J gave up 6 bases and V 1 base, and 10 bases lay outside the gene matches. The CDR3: CASSIGVSGRFSNEQFF. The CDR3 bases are TGTGCCAGTAGTATAGGAGTGAGCGGGAGGTTCAGCAATGAGCAGTTCTTC.

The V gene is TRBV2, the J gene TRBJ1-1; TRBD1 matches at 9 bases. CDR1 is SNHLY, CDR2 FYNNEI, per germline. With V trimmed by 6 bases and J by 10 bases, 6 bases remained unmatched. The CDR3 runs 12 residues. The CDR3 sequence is CASSPQGARAFF. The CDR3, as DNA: TGTGCCAGCAGCCCACAGGGGGCCCGAGCTTTCTTT.

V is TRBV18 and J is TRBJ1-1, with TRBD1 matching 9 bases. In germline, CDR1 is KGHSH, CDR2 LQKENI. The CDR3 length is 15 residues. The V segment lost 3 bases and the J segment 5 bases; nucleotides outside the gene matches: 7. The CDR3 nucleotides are TGTGCCAGCTCACCGTTCACAGGGGGCGGAACTGAAGCTTTCTTT. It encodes CASSPFTGGGTEAFF.

This CDR3 reads CASSPGLAGELFF. In nucleotides, the CDR3 is TGTGCCAGCAGCCCCGGACTAGCCGGGGAGCTGTTTTTT. This chain connects TRBV6-2 or TRBV6-3 to TRBJ2-2, with TRBD2 identical over 7 bases. The CDR3 sequence is 13 residues long. CDR1 and CDR2 (germline): MNHEY, SVGEGT. The trim removed 6 bases at V and 6 bases at J, leaving 4 bases unmatched.

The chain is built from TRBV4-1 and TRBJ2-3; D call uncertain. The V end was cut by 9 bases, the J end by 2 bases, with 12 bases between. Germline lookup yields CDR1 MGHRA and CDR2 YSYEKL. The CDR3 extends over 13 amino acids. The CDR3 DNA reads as TGCGCCAGTAAAGCCTCCAACACAGATACGCAGTATTTT. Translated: CASKASNTDTQYF.

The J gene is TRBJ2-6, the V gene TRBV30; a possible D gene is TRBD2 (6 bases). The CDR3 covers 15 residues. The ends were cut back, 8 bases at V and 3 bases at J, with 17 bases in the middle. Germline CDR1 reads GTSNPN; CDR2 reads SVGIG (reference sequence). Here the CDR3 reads CARGAPGVGANVLTF. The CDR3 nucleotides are TGTGCCCGAGGAGCCCCGGGAGTTGGGGCCAACGTCCTGACTTTC.

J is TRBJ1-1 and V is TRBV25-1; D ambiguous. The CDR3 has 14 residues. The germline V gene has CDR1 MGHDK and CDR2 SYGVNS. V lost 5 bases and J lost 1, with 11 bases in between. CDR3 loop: CASSFTEANTEAFF. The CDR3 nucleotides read TGTGCCAGCAGTTTCACGGAGGCGAACACTGAAGCTTTCTTT.

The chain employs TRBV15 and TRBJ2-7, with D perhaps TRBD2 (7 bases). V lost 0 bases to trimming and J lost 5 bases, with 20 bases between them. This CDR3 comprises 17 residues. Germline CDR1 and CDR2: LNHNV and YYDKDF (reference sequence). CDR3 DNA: TGTGCCACCAGCAGAGATGCCGGCGGGGGCCCTGAGGACGAGCAGTACTTC. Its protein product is CATSRDAGGGPEDEQYF.

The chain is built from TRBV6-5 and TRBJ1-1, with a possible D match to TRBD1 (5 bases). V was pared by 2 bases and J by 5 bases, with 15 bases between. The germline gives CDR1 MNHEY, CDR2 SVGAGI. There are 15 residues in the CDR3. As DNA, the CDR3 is TGTGCCAGCAGTTACACGGGGCCAGGGAGGACTGAAGCTTTCTTT. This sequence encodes CASSYTGPGRTEAFF.